The source of this T cell receptor (beta chain) is a study of blood T cell repertoires in COVID-19. Looking at the study overall: Donors in the United States, Italy and Spain gave samples during acute or convalescent COVID-19. Sources were T cells, B-cell-depleted T cells, or PBMCs; the material itself was cDNA or gDNA.

The repertoire was sequenced with immunoSEQ multiplex PCR; TCRdb's copy has only in-frame clones and lacks some. The sample holds about 180,000 clones, about 90% seen once. Enrolled through a virtual design, the participants were between roughly 18 and 90 years of age and came from under 30 US areas. This CDR3 is 15 amino acids long. V was trimmed by 1 base and J by 0 bases, leaving 9 bases between them. In germline, CDR1 is SGHVS, CDR2 FQNEAQ. This chain uses TRBV7-8 with TRBJ2-5, with TRBD1 as a possible D gene (5 bases). The receptor was isolated from a human donor with acute COVID-19. The donor label of this sample is uncertain. The sample comprised PBMCs or T cells enriched from blood (not recorded which). CDR3 sequence (DNA): TGTGCCAGCAGCTTAGTAAGGGGCAACCAAGAGACCCAGTACTTC. It is translated as CASSLVRGNQETQYF.